This TCR beta chain was captured by sequencing in a study of Tregs in tolerant kidney transplant recipients. Broader study findings: Biological reproducibility was not directly addressed, but technical replication error appeared minimal. Some patients' samples used different primers over time, so nucleotide sequences weren't comparable. Activated donor B cell expansion appeared to reveal the most relevant donor-specific TCRbeta repertoire.

Remarks on this clone: Its antigen remains unidentified. The sequenced fragment ends 3 residues before the CDR3 boundary, so the rest is inferred from the germline J gene.

Trimming removed 2 bases from V and 3 bases from J, with 12 bases in between. There are 15 residues in the CDR3. Germline-derived CDR1 and CDR2 are SEHNR and FQNEAQ (reference sequence). Produced via immunoSEQ multiplex PCR; TCRdb's table is partial and in-frame only. This sample's table reports over 25,000 clones. Thawed PBMCs were FACS-sorted into unstimulated CD4+CD25+CD127- regulatory T cells, CD4+CD25- non-regulatory cells, CD4 and CD8 cells. The sample here was CD8+ T cells from blood, taken before the transplant. The chain carries TRBV7-9 and TRBJ2-3; D is ambiguous. This receptor was taken from a human donor who received a combined kidney and bone marrow transplant. This CDR3 reads CASSLQEIGTDTQYF. CDR3 bases read: TGTGCCAGCAGCTTACAGGAGATCGGAACAGATACG.